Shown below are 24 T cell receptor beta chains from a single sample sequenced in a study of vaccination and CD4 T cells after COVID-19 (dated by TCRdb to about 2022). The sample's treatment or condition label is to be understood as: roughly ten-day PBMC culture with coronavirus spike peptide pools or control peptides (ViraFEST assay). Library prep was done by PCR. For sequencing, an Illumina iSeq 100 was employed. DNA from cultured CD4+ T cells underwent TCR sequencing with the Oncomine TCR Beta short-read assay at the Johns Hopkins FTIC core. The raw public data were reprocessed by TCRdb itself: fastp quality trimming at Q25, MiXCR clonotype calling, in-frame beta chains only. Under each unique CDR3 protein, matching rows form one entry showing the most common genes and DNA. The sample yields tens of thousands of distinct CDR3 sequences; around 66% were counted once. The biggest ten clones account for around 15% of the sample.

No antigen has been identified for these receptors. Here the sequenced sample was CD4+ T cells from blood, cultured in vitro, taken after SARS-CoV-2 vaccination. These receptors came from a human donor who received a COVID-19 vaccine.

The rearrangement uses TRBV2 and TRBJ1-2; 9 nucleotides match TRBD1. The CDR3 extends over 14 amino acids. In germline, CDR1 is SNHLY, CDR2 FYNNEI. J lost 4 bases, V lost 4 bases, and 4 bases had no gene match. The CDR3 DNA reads TGTGCCAGCAGTGCGGACAGGGGAGCCTATGGCTACACCTTC. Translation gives CASSADRGAYGYTF. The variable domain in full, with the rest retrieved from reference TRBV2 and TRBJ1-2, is EPEVTQTPSHQVTQMGQEVILRCVPISNHLYFYWYRQILGQKVEFLVSFYNNEISEKSEIFDDQFSVERPDGSNFTLKIRSTKLEDSAMYFCASSADRGAYGYTFGSGTRLTVV.

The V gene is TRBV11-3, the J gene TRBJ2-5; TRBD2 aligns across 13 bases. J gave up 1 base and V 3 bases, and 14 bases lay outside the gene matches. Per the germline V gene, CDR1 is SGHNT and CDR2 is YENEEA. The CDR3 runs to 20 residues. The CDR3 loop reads CASSLTRRLAGGRVQETQYF. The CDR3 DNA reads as TGTGCCAGCAGCTTGACCCGGAGACTAGCGGGGGGTCGGGTCCAAGAGACCCAGTACTTC.

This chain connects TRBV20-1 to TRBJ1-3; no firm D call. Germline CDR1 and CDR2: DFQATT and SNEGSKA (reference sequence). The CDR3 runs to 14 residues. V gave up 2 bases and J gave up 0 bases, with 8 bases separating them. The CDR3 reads CSARPVRSGNTIYF. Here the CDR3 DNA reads TGCAGTGCTAGACCGGTTCGCTCTGGAAACACCATATATTTT.

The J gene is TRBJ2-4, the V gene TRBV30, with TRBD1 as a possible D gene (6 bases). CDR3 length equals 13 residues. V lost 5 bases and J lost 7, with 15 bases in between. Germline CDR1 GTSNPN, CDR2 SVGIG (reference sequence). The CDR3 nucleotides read TGTGCCTGGGGGCAGGGGAGTCGGAACATTCAGTACTTC. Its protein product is CAWGQGSRNIQYF.

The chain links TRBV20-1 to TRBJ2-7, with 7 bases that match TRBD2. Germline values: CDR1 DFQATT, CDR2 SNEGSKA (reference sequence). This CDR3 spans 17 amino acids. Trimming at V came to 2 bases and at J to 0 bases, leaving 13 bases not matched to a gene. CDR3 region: CSARLNYRGVFSYEQYF. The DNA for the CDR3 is TGCAGTGCTAGACTTAACTATCGGGGGGTCTTCTCCTACGAGCAGTACTTC.

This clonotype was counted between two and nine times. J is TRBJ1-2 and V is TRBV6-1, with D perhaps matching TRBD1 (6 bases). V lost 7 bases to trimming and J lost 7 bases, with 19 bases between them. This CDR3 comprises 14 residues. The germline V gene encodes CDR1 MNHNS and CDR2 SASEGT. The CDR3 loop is CASTNQGLGRGYTF. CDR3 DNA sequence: TGTGCCAGCACCAACCAGGGGCTAGGACGTGGCTACACCTTC.

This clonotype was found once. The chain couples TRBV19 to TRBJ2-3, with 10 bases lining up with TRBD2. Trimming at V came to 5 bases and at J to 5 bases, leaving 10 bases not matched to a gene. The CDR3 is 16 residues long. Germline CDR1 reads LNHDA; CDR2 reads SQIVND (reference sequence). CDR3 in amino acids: CASSLTSGDSGDTQYF. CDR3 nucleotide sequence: TGTGCCAGTAGTCTAACTAGCGGGGATTCGGGAGATACGCAGTATTTT. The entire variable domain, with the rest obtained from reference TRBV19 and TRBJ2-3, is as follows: DGGITQSPKYLFRKEGQNVTLSCEQNLNHDAMYWYRQDPGQGLRLIYYSQIVNDFQKGDIAEGYSVSREKKESFPLTVTSAQKNPTAFYLCASSLTSGDSGDTQYFGPGTRLTVL.

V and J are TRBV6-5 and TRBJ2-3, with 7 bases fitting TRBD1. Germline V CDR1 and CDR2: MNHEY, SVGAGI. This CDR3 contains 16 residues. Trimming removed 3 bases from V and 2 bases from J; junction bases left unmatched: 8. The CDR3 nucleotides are TGTGCCAGCAGTTATCCAGGGGGATCCTCCACAGATACGCAGTATTTT. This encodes CASSYPGGSSTDTQYF.

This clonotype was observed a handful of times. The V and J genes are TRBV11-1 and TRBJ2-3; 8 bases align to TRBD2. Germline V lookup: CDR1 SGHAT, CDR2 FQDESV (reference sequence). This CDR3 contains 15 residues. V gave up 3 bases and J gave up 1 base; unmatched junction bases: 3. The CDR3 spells CASSLSSGGTDTQYF. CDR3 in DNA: TGTGCCAGCAGCTTGAGTAGCGGGGGCACAGATACGCAGTATTTT.

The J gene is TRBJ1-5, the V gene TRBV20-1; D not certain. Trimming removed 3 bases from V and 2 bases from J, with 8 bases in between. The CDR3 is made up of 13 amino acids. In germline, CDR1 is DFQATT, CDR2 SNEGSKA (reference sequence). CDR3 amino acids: CSASRAGNQPQHF. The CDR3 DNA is TGCAGTGCTAGTAGGGCAGGCAATCAGCCCCAGCATTTT.

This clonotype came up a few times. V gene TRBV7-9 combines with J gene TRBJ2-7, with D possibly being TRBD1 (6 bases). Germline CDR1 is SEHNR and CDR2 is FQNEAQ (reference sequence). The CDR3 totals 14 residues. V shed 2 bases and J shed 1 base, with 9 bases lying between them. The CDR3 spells CASSLIQGSYEQYF. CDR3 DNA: TGTGCCAGCAGCTTAATACAGGGATCCTACGAGCAGTACTTC.

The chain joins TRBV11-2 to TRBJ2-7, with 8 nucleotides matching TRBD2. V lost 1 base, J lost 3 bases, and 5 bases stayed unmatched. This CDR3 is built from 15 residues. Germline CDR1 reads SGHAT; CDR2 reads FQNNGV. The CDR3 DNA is TGTGCCAGCAGCTTAGTCGGGGGGGCCATCTACGAGCAGTACTTC. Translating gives CASSLVGGAIYEQYF.

CDR3 DNA: TGTGCTAGTGGCCCCCTAAGCAGACAGGGTAGCAATCAGCCCCAGCATTTT. Protein product: CASGPLSRQGSNQPQHF. The rearrangement links TRBV12-5 to TRBJ1-5; 7 nucleotides line up with TRBD1. Per the germline V gene, CDR1 is LGHNT and CDR2 is FRNRAP. CDR3 length: 17 amino acids. Unmatched junction bases numbered 11, after V lost 6 bases and J lost 0 bases. Full variable domain (remainder filled in from reference TRBV12-5 and TRBJ1-5): DARVTQTPRHKVTEMGQEVTMRCQPILGHNTVFWYRQTMMQGLELLAYFRNRAPLDDSGMPKDRFSAEMPDATLATLKIQPSEPRDSAVYFCASGPLSRQGSNQPQHFGDGTRLSIL.

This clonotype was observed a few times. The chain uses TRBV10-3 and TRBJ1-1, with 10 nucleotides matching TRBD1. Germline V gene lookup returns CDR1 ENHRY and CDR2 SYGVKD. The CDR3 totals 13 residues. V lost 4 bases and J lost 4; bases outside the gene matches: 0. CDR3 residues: CAISGTGGTEAFF. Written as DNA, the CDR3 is TGTGCCATCAGTGGGACAGGGGGCACTGAAGCTTTCTTT.

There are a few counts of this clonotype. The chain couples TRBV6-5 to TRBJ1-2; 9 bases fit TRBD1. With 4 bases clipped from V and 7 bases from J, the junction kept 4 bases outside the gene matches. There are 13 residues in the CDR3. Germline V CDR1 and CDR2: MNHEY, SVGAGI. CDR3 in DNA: TGTGCCAGCAGTTGGACAGGGGAAGGTGGCTACACCTTC. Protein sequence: CASSWTGEGGYTF.

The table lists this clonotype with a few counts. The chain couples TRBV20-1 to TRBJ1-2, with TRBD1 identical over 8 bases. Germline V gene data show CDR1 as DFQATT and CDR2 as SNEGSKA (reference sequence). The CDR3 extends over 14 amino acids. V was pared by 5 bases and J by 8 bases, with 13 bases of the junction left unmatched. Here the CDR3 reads CSAAHGTGSRGYTF. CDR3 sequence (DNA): TGCAGTGCTGCGCATGGGACAGGATCGAGGGGCTACACCTTC.

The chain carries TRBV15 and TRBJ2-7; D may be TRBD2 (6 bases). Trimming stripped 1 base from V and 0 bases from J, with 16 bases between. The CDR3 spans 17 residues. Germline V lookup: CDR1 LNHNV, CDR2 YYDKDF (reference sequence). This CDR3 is CATSRGPKPGLSYEQYF. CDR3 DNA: TGTGCCACCAGCAGAGGGCCCAAACCGGGACTCTCCTACGAGCAGTACTTC.

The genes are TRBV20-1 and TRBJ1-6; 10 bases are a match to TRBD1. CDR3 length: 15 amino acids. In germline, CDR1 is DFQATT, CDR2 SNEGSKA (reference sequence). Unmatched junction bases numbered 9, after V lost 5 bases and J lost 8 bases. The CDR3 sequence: CSAPRTGGFYSPLHF. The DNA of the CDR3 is TGCAGTGCTCCCCGGACAGGGGGATTTTATTCACCCCTCCACTTT.

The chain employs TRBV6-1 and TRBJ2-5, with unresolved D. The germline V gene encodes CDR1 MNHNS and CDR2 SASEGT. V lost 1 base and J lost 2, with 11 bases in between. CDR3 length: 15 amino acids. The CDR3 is CASSEGGSPQETQYF. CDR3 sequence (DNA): TGTGCCAGCAGTGAAGGTGGCTCACCACAAGAGACCCAGTACTTC.

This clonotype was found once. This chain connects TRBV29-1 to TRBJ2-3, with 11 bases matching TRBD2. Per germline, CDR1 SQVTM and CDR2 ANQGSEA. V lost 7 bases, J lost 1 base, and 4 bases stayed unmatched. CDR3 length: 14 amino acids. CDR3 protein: CSADSGGGTDTQYF. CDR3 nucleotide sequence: TGCAGCGCTGATAGCGGGGGGGGCACAGATACGCAGTATTTT.

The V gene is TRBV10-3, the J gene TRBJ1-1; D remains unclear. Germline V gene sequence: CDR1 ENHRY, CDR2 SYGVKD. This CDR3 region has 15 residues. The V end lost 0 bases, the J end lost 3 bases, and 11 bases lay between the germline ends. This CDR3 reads CAISESLSEYTEAFF. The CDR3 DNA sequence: TGTGCCATCAGTGAGTCCCTGTCCGAATACACTGAAGCTTTCTTT.

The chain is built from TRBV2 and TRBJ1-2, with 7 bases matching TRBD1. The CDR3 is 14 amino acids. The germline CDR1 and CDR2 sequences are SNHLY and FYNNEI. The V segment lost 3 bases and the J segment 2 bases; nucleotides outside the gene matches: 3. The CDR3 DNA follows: TGTGCCAGCAGTGACCCGGGACAGAACTATGGCTACACCTTC. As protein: CASSDPGQNYGYTF.

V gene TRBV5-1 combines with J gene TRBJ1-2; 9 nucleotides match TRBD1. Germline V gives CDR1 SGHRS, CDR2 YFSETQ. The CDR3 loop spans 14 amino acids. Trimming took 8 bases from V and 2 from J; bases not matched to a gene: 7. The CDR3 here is CARSRDRANYGYTF. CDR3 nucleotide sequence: TGCGCCAGAAGCCGGGACAGGGCGAACTATGGCTACACCTTC.

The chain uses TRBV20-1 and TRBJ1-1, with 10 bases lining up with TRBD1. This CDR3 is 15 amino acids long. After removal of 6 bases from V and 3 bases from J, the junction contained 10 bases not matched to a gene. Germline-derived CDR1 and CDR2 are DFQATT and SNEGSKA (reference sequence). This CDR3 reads CSATTGGGIDTEAFF. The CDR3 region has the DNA TGCAGTGCGACGACAGGGGGCGGAATCGACACTGAAGCTTTCTTT.